This T cell receptor beta chain is from a study of post-analysis software for immune sequencing data. V trimming: 4 bases; J trimming: 9 bases; junction bases outside the gene matches: 9. The CDR3 extends over 14 amino acids. The germline CDR1 and CDR2 sequences are SEHNR and FQNEAQ (reference sequence). Study conclusions and caveats: In patients, TRBV5-6, TRBV5-1 and TRBV20-1 belonged to roughly five TRBV segments found more frequently than in controls.

The TCR beta cDNA libraries carried unique molecular identifiers. One entry per CDR3 protein, called by TCRdb with MiXCR from the PCR reads. The top ten hold 10% to 12% of the sample, which has approximately 630,000 distinct CDR3 sequences, approximately 60% seen once. A word on this clonotype: Its antigen remains unidentified.

The sample taken for sequencing was blood. V is TRBV7-9 and J is TRBJ2-7; 10 bases align to TRBD2. This clonotype was obtained from a girl aged 2 to 9 with multiple sclerosis. The CDR3 DNA sequence: TGTGCCAGCAGCTCAGTAGCGGGAGGCCCCGGGCAGTACTTC. Amino acid sequence: CASSSVAGGPGQYF.